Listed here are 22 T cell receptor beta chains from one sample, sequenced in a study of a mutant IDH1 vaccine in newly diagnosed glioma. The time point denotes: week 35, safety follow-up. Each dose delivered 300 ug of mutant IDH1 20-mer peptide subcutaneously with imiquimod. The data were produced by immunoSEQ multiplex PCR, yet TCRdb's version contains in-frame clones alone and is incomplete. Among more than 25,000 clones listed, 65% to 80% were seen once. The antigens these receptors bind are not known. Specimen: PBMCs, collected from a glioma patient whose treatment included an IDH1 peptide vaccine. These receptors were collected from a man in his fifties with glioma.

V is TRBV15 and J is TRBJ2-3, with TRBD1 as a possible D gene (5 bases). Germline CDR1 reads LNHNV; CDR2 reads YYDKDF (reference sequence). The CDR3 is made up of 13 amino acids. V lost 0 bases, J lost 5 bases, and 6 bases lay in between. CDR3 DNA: TGTGCCACCAGCAGAGATAGGGGAGATACGCAGTATTTT. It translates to CATSRDRGDTQYF.

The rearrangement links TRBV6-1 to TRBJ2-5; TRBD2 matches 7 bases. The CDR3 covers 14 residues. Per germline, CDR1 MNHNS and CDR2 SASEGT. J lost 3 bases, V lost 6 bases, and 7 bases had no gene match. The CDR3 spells CASRSGTHKETQYF. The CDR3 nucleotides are TGTGCCAGCAGGAGCGGGACCCATAAAGAGACCCAGTACTTC.

The CDR3 DNA sequence: TGTGCCAGCAGTTACGGAGACGAGCAGTACTTC. It specifies CASSYGDEQYF. The genes are TRBV6-6 and TRBJ2-7; D is ambiguous. Per the germline V gene, CDR1 is MNHNY and CDR2 is SVGAGI (reference sequence). This CDR3 region has 11 residues. The V gene lost 2 bases and the J gene lost 5 bases, with 4 bases spanning the gap.

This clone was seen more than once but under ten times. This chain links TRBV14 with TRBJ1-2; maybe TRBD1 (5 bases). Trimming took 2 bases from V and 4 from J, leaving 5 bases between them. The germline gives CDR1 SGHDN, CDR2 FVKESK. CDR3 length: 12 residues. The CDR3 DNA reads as TGTGCCAGCAGCCAAACAGGCTATGGCTACACCTTC. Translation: CASSQTGYGYTF.

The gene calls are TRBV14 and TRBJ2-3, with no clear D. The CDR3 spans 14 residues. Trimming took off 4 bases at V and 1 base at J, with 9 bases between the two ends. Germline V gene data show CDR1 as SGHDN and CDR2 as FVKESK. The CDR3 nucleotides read TGTGCCAGCAGCCGAAACCTAGGCACAGATACGCAGTATTTT. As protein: CASSRNLGTDTQYF.

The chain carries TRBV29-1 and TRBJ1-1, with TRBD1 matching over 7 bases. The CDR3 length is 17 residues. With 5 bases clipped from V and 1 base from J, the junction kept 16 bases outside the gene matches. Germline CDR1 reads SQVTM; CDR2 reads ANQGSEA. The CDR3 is CSVYDLDRARANTEAFF. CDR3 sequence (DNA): TGCAGCGTTTACGACCTCGACAGGGCCAGAGCGAACACTGAAGCTTTCTTT.

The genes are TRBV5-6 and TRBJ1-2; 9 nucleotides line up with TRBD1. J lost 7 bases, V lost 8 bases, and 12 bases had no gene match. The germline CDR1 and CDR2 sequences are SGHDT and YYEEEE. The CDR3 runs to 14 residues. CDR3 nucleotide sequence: TGTGCCAGTAAATGGGGGACAGGGCCTTCTGGCTACACCTTC. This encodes CASKWGTGPSGYTF.

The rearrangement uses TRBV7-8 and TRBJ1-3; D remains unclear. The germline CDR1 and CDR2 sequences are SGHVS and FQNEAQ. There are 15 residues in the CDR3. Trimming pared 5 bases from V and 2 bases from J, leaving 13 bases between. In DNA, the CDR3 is TGTGCCAGCAGCCCAAGACTGCCCGCTGGAAACACCATATATTTT. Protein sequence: CASSPRLPAGNTIYF.

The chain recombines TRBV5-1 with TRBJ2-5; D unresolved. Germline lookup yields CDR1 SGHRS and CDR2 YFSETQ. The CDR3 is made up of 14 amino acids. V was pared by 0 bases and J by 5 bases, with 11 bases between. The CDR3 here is CASSLEHFGETQYF. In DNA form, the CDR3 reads TGCGCCAGCAGCTTGGAGCACTTTGGGGAGACCCAGTACTTC.

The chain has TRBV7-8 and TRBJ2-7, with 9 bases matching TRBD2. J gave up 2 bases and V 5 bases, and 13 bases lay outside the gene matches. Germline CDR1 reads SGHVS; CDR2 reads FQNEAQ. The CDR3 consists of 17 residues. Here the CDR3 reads CASSHKGSGGTTYEQYF. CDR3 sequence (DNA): TGTGCCAGCAGCCATAAAGGTAGCGGGGGAACCACCTACGAGCAGTACTTC. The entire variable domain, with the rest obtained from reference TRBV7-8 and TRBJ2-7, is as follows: GAGVSQSPRYKVAKRGQDVALRCDPISGHVSLFWYQQALGQGPEFLTYFQNEAQLDKSGLPSDRFFAERPEGSVSTLKIQRTQQEDSAVYLCASSHKGSGGTTYEQYFGPGTRLTVT.

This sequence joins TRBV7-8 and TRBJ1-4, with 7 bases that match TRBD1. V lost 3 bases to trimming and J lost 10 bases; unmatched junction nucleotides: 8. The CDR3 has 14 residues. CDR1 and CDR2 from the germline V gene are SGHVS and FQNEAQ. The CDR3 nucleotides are TGTGCCAGCAGCTTGGACAGGAACCGGGGAAAACTGTTTTTT. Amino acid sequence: CASSLDRNRGKLFF.

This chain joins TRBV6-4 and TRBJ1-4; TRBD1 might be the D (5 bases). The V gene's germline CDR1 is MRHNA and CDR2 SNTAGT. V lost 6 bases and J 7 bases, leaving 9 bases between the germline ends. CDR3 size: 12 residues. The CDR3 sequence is CASRRDCEKLFF. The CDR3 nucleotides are TGTGCCAGCAGGCGGGACTGTGAAAAACTGTTTTTT.

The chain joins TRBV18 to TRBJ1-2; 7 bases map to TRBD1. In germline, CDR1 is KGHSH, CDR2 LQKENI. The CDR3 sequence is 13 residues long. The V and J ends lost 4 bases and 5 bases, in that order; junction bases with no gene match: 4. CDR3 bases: TGTGCCAGCTCACATGAGGGGGCTTATGGCTACACCTTC. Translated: CASSHEGAYGYTF.

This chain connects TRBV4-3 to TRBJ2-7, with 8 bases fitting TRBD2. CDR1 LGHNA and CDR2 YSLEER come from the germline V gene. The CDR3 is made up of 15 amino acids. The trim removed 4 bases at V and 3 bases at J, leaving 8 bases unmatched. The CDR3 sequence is CASSPTSGRDYEQYF. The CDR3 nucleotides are TGCGCCAGCAGCCCAACTAGCGGCCGGGACTACGAGCAGTACTTC.

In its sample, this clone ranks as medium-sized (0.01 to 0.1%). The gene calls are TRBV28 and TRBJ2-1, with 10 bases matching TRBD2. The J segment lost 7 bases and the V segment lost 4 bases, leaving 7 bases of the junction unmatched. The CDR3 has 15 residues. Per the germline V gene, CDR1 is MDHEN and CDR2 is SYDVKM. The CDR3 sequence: CASSSSGGVSNEQFF. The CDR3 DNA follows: TGTGCCAGCAGTTCGAGCGGGGGGGTTTCGAATGAGCAGTTCTTC.

The CDR3 sequence: CASTLLAGDVNEQFF. The CDR3 DNA sequence: TGTGCCAGCACCTTACTAGCGGGGGACGTTAATGAGCAGTTCTTC. The gene calls are TRBV2 and TRBJ2-1; 11 bases are shared with TRBD2. V trimming: 7 bases; J trimming: 7 bases; junction bases outside the gene matches: 9. Germline CDR1 reads SNHLY; CDR2 reads FYNNEI. The CDR3 covers 15 residues. The full variable domain, rest sourced from reference TRBV2 and TRBJ2-1, is EPEVTQTPSHQVTQMGQEVILRCVPISNHLYFYWYRQILGQKVEFLVSFYNNEISEKSEIFDDQFSVERPDGSNFTLKIRSTKLEDSAMYFCASTLLAGDVNEQFFGPGTRLTVL.

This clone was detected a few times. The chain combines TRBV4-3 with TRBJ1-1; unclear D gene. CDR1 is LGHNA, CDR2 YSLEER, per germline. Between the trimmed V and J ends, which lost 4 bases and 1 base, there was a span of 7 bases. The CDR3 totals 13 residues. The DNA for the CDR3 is TGCGCCAGCAGCCGAGTGGGGAACACTGAAGCTTTCTTT. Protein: CASSRVGNTEAFF.

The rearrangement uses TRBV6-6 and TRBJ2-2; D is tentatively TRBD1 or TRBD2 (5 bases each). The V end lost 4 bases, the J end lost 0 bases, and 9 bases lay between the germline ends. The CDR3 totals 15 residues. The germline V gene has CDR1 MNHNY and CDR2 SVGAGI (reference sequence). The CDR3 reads CASSSGTANTGELFF. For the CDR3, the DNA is TGTGCCAGCAGTTCCGGGACGGCGAACACCGGGGAGCTGTTTTTT.

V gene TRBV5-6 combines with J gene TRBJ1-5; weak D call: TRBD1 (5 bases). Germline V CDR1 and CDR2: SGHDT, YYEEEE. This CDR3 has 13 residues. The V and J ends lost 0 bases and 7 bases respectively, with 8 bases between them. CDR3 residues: CASSLAGLQPQHF. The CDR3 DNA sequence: TGTGCCAGCAGCTTGGCAGGGTTGCAGCCCCAGCATTTT.

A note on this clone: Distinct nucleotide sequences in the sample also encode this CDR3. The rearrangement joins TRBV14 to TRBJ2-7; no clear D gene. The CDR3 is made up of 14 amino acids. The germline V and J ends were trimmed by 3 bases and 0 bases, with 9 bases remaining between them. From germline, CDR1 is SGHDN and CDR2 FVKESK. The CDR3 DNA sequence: TGTGCCAGCAGCCAGGGTCCAGGCTCCTACGAGCAGTACTTC. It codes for CASSQGPGSYEQYF. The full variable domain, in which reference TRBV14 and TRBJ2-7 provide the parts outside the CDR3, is EAGVTQFPSHSVIEKGQTVTLRCDPISGHDNLYWYRRVMGKEIKFLLHFVKESKQDESGMPNNRFLAERTGGTYSTLKVQPAELEDSGVYFCASSQGPGSYEQYFGPGTRLTVT.

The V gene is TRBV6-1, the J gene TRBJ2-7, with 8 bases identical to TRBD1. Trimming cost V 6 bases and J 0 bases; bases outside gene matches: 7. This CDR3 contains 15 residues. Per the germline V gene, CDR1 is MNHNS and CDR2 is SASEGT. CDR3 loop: CASRVDRVSSYEQYF. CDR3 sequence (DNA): TGTGCCAGCAGGGTGGACAGGGTAAGCTCCTACGAGCAGTACTTC.

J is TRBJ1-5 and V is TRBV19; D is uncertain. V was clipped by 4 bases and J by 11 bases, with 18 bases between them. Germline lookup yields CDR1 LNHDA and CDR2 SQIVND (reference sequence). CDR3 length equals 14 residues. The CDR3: CASSTRPPGEAQHF. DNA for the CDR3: TGTGCCAGTAGTACCAGACCGCCTGGAGAGGCCCAGCATTTT.